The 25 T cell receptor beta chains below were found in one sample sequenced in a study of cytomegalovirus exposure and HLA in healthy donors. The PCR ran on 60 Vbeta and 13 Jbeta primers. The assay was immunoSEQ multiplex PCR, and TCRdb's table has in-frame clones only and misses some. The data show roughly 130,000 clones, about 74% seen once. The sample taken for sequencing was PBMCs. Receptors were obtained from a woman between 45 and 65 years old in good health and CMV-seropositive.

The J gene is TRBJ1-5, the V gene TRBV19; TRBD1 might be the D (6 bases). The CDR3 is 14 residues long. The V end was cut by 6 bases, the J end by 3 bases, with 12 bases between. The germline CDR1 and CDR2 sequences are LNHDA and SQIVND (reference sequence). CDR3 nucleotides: TGTGCCAGTAGAGGGGGTAGCGACAATCAGCCCCAGCATTTT. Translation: CASRGGSDNQPQHF. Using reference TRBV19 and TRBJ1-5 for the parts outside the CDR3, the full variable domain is DGGITQSPKYLFRKEGQNVTLSCEQNLNHDAMYWYRQDPGQGLRLIYYSQIVNDFQKGDIAEGYSVSREKKESFPLTVTSAQKNPTAFYLCASRGGSDNQPQHFGDGTRLSIL.

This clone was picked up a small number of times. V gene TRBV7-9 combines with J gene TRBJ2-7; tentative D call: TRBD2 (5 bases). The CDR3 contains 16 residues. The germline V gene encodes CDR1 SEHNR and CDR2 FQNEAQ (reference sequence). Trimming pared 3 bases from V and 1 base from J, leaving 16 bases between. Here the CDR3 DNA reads TGTGCCAGCAGCTTCGAGACTTGGACTGTGTCCTACGAGCAGTACTTC. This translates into CASSFETWTVSYEQYF.

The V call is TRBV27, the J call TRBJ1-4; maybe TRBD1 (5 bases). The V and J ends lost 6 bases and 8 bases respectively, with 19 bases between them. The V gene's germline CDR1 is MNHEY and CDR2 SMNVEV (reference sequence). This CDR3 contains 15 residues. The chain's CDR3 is CASSPSRVGLEKLFF. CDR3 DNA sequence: TGTGCCAGCAGCCCTTCCAGGGTTGGATTAGAAAAACTGTTTTTT. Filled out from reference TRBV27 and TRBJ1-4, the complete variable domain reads EAQVTQNPRYLITVTGKKLTVTCSQNMNHEYMSWYRQDPGLGLRQIYYSMNVEVTDKGDVPEGYKVSRKEKRNFPLILESPSPNQTSLYFCASSPSRVGLEKLFFGSGTQLSVL.

The CDR3 is CASSLGGRGDAFF. The CDR3 DNA reads TGTGCCAGCAGCTTGGGGGGGAGGGGAGACGCTTTCTTT. The V gene is TRBV5-4, the J gene TRBJ1-1; TRBD1 might be the D (5 bases). There are 13 residues in the CDR3. The ends were cut back, 0 bases at V and 11 bases at J, with 14 bases in the middle. Germline V gives CDR1 SGHNT, CDR2 YYREEE (reference sequence).

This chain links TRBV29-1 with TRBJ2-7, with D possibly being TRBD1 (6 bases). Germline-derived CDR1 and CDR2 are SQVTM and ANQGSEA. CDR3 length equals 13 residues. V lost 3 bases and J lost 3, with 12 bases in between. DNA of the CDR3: TGCAGCGTTGAGATAGGGGGTTTCTACGAGCAGTACTTC. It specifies CSVEIGGFYEQYF.

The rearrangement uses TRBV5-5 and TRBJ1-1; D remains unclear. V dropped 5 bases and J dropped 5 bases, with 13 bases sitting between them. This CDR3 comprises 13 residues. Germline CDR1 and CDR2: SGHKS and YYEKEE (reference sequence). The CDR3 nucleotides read TGTGCCAGCAGTTACGGGTATGGGACTGAAGCTTTCTTT. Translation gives CASSYGYGTEAFF.

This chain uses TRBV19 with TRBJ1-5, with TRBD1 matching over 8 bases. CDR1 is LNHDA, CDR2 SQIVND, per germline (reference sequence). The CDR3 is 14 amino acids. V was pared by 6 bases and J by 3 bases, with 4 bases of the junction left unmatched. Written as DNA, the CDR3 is TGTGCCAGTAGACTGACAGGGGTCAATCAGCCCCAGCATTTT. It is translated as CASRLTGVNQPQHF.

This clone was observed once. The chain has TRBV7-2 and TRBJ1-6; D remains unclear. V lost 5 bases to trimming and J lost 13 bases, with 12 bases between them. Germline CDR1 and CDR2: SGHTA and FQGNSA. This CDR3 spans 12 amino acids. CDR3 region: CASSPPGMPLHF. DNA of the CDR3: TGTGCCAGCAGCCCCCCCGGTATGCCCCTCCACTTT.

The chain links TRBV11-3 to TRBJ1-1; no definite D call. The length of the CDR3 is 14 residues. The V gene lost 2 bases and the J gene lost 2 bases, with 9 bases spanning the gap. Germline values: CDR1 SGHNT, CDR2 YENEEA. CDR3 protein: CASSLWSVNTEAFF. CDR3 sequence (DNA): TGTGCCAGCAGCTTATGGTCGGTAAACACTGAAGCTTTCTTT.

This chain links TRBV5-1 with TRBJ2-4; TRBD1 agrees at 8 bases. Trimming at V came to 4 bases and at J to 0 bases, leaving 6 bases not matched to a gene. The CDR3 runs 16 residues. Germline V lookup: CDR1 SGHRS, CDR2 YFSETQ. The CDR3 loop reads CASSQNTGGAKNIQYF. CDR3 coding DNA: TGCGCCAGCAGCCAAAATACAGGGGGAGCCAAAAACATTCAGTACTTC.

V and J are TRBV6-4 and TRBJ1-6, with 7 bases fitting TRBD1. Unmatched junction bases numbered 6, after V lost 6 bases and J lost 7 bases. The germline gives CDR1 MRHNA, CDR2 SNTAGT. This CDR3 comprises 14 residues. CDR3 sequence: CASRSTGRNSPLHF. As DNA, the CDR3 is TGTGCCAGCAGATCGACAGGGCGGAATTCACCCCTCCACTTT.

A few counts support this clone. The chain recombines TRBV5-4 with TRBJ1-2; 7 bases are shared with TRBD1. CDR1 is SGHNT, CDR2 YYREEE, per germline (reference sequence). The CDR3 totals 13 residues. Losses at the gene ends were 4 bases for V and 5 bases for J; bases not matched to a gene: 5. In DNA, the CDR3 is TGTGCCAGCAGCCCGGGACAGCAGTATGGCTACACCTTC. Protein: CASSPGQQYGYTF.

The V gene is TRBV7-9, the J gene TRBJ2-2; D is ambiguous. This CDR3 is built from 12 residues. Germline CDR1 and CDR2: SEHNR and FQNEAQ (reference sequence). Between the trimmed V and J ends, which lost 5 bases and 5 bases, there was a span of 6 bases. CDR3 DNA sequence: TGTGCCAGCAGCGCACAAACCGGGGAGCTGTTTTTT. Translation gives CASSAQTGELFF.

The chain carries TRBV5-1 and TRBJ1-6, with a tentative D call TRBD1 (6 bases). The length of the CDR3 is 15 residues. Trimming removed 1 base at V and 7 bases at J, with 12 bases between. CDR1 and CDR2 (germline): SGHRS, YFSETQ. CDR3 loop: CASSLIPGDNSPLHF. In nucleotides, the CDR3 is TGCGCCAGCAGCTTGATCCCAGGGGACAATTCACCCCTCCACTTT.

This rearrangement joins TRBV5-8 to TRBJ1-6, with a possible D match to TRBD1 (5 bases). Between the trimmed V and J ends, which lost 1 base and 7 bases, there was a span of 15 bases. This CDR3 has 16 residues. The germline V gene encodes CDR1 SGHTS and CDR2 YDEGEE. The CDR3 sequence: CASSLTGGIPNSPLHF. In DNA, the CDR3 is TGTGCCAGCAGCTTGACCGGGGGGATACCGAATTCACCCCTCCACTTT.

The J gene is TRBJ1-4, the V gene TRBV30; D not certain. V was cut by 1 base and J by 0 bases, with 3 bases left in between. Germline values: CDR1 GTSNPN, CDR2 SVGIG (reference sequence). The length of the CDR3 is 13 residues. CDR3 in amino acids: CAWSAATNEKLFF. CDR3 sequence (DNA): TGTGCCTGGAGTGCTGCAACTAATGAAAAACTGTTTTTT. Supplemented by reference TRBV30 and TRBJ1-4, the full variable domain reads SQTIHQWPATLVQPVGSPLSLECTVEGTSNPNLYWYRQAAGRGLQLLFYSVGIGQISSEVPQNLSASRPQDRQFILSSKKLLLSDSGFYLCAWSAATNEKLFFGSGTQLSVL.

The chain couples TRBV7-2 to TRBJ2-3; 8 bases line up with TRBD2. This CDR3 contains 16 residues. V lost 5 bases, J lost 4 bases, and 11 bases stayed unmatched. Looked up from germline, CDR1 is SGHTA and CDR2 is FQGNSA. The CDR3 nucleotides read TGTGCCAGCAGCGCGGGGGGACGGGGGGCTTCAGATACGCAGTATTTT. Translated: CASSAGGRGASDTQYF.

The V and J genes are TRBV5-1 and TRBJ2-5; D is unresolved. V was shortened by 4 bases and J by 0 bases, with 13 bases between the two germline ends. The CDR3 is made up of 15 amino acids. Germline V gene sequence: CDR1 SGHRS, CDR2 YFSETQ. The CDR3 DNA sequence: TGCGCCAGCAGCCCGGGTAACGGTCACCAAGAGACCCAGTACTTC. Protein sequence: CASSPGNGHQETQYF.

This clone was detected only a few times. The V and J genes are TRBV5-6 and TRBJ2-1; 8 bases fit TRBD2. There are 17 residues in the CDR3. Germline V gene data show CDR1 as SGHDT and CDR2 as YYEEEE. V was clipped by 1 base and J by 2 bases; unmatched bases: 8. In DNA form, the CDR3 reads TGTGCCAGCAGCTTGCCTAGCGGGTCTTCCACCTACAATGAGCAGTTCTTC. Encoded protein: CASSLPSGSSTYNEQFF.

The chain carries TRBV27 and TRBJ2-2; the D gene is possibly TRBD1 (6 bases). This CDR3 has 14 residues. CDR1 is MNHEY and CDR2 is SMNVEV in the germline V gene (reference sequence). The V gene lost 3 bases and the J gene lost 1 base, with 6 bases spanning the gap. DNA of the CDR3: TGTGCCAGCAGTTTGGACAGGAACACCGGGGAGCTGTTTTTT. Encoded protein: CASSLDRNTGELFF.

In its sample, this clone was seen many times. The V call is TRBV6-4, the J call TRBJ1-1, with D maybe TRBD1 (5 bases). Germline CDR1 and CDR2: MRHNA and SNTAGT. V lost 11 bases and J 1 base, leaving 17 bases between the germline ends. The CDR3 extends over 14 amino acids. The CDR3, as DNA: TGTGCCGGCAAAGGGCAGGGAAGGAACACTGAAGCTTTCTTT. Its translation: CAGKGQGRNTEAFF.

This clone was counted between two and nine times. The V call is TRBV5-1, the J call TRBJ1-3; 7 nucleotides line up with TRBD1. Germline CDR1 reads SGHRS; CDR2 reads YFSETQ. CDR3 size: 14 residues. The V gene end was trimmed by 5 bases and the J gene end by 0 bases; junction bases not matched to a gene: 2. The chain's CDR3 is CASRQGISGNTIYF. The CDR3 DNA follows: TGCGCCAGCAGACAGGGGATCTCTGGAAACACCATATATTTT.

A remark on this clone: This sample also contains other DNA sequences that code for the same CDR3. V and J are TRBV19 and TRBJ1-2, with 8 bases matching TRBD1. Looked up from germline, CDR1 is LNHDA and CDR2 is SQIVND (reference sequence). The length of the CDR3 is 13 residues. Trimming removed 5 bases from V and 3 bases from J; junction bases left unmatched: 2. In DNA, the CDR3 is TGTGCCAGTAGTGAGACAGGGGACTATGGCTACACCTTC. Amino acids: CASSETGDYGYTF.

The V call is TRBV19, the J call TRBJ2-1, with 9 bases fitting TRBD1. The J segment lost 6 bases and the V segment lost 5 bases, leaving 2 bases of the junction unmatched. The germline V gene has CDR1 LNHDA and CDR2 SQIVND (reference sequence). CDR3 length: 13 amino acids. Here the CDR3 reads CASSSDRGNEQFF. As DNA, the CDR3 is TGTGCCAGTAGTTCGGACAGGGGCAATGAGCAGTTCTTC.

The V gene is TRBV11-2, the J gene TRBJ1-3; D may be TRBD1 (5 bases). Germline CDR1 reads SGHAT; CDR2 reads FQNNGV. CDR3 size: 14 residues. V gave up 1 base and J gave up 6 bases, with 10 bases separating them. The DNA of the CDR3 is TGTGCCAGCAGCTTAGTGCAAGGGGTAAACACCATATATTTT. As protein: CASSLVQGVNTIYF.